Sequencing of this T cell receptor (beta chain) was carried out in a study of CD8+ T cells in alopecia areata. Study results and caveats: Scalp repertoires also include resident alphabeta T cells from normal skin. An increase in clonality over normal scalp was evident in lesional scalp, especially alopecia totalis/universalis. Shared TCR sequences were less clear between patients than in mice, possibly partly from HLA diversity.

The authors sorted CD4+ and CD8+ T cells from PBMCs. In this sample, this clone turned up once. The antigen remains undetermined. Germline V gives CDR1 MDHEN, CDR2 SYDVKM. The CDR3 is 13 residues long. V gave up 3 bases and J gave up 4 bases, with 10 bases separating them. RNA extraction and reverse transcription yielded cDNA as sequencing template. Repertoires were generated with immunoSEQ multiplex PCR, while TCRdb's copy carries only in-frame clones and drops some. Of 110,000 to 150,000 clones in the sample, 62% are singletons; the top ten hold 36%. Sequencing was performed on CD8+ T cells sorted from blood. The receptor's source is a human donor in good health. The J gene is TRBJ2-7, the V gene TRBV28; D is undetermined. The CDR3 protein is CASSLYATYEQYF. DNA for the CDR3: TGTGCCAGCAGTTTGTATGCGACGTACGAGCAGTACTTC.